Shown below are 15 T cell receptor beta chains from a single sample sequenced in a study of blood T cell repertoires in COVID-19. Here immunoSEQ multiplex PCR was the method, and the copy in TCRdb shows in-frame clones only, minus some. The table records about 670,000 clones, about 87% of them present only once. Sequenced: peripheral blood. The receptors were sampled from a woman aged 18-30 years with acute or convalescent COVID-19.

This clone was seen more than once but under ten times. The gene calls are TRBV13 and TRBJ1-2; TRBD1 agrees at 8 bases. From germline, CDR1 is PRHDT and CDR2 FYEKMQ (reference sequence). J was trimmed by 6 bases and V by 4 bases; bases with no gene match: 13. This CDR3 is 16 amino acids long. The CDR3 is CASSYRNNRGGNGYTF. CDR3 bases: TGTGCCAGCAGCTACCGAAATAACAGGGGGGGAAATGGCTACACCTTC. The full variable domain, in which reference TRBV13 and TRBJ1-2 provide the parts outside the CDR3, is AAGVIQSPRHLIKEKRETATLKCYPIPRHDTVYWYQQGPGQDPQFLISFYEKMQSDKGSIPDRFSAQQFSDYHSELNMSSLELGDSALYFCASSYRNNRGGNGYTFGSGTRLTVV.

The chain joins TRBV28 to TRBJ2-5; D is perhaps TRBD2 (6 bases). The CDR3 sequence is 13 residues long. Between the trimmed V and J ends, which lost 6 bases and 1 base, there was a span of 9 bases. Germline loops: CDR1 MDHEN, CDR2 SYDVKM. This chain's CDR3 is CASSLSGQETQYF. The CDR3 DNA sequence: TGTGCCAGCAGCCTTAGCGGCCAAGAGACCCAGTACTTC.

J is TRBJ1-2 and V is TRBV28, with 7 bases lining up with TRBD1. Germline CDR1 is MDHEN and CDR2 is SYDVKM. V lost 5 bases, J lost 4 bases, and 7 bases stayed unmatched. The CDR3 is 14 residues long. Here the CDR3 DNA reads TGTGCCAGCAGTCTGCTGGGACAGTCCTATGGCTACACCTTC. It specifies CASSLLGQSYGYTF.

Turning to this clone: The junction does not match germline at one end; this may be a read error. The V gene is TRBV6-1, the J gene TRBJ2-1; TRBD1 is a possible D gene (5 bases). In germline, CDR1 is MNHNS, CDR2 SASEGT. The CDR3 is made up of 14 amino acids. CDR3 in amino acids: CASSEGTTYNGQFF. CDR3 DNA: TGTGCCAGCAGTGAAGGGACAACCTACAATGGGCAGTTCTTC.

This chain links TRBV21-1 with TRBJ1-1; TRBD1 was called by the table and not checked on the DNA. TRBV21-1 is an annotated pseudogene. The CDR3 covers 15 residues. CDR3 sequence (DNA): TGTGCCAGCAGCCCGTGGACAGGGTTCAACACTGAAGCTTTCTTT. Translating it yields CASSPWTGFNTEAFF.

The chain uses TRBV2 and TRBJ1-1; D remains unclear. This CDR3 has 12 amino acids. Trimming removed 3 bases from V and 4 bases from J, with 6 bases in between. CDR1 and CDR2 (germline): SNHLY, FYNNEI. As DNA, the CDR3 is TGTGCCAGCAGTGAGGAGGTCACTGAAGCTTTCTTT. It specifies CASSEEVTEAFF.

This sequence joins TRBV7-3 and TRBJ2-2, with TRBD1 matching 10 bases. The CDR3 has 18 amino acids. Per germline, CDR1 SGHTA and CDR2 FQGTGA. The trim removed 2 bases at V and 9 bases at J, leaving 15 bases unmatched. The CDR3 DNA follows: TGTGCCAGCAGCTTAGGAGGGGCGACAGGGGGCTTTTCCAGGGAGCTGTTTTTT. This translates into CASSLGGATGGFSRELFF.

The genes are TRBV25-1 and TRBJ1-2; weak D call: TRBD1 (5 bases). The V and J ends lost 4 bases and 1 base respectively, with 16 bases between them. The CDR3 contains 16 residues. Germline CDR1 is MGHDK and CDR2 is SYGVNS. The CDR3 sequence: CASSGTTDSINYGYTF. The CDR3 region has the DNA TGTGCCAGCAGTGGAACGACAGATTCCATTAACTATGGCTACACCTTC.

The chain recombines TRBV18 with TRBJ2-5; a weak D match, TRBD2 (5 bases). Germline V gene sequence: CDR1 KGHSH, CDR2 LQKENI. The CDR3 has 13 amino acids. With 4 bases removed from V and 5 bases from J, the gap between germline ends came to 11 bases. CDR3 DNA sequence: TGTGCCAGCTCACGATCCACGGGGGAGACCCAGTACTTC. It specifies CASSRSTGETQYF.

This chain joins TRBV7-2 and TRBJ1-5, with 8 bases aligning to TRBD1. After removal of 5 bases from V and 6 bases from J, the junction contained 9 bases not matched to a gene. CDR3 length: 15 residues. Germline-derived CDR1 and CDR2 are SGHTA and FQGNSA. The CDR3 DNA follows: TGTGCCAGCAGCCCCGGGACAGGATTTGTTCAGCCCCAGCATTTT. Translated, it gives CASSPGTGFVQPQHF.

This clone was seen once. The chain has TRBV7-9 and TRBJ1-1, with D hard to call. Deletions cut 6 bases from V and 1 base from J, with 18 bases between. Germline V CDR1 and CDR2: SEHNR, FQNEAQ (reference sequence). CDR3 length: 16 residues. The CDR3 is CASSQIGFNGNTEAFF. CDR3 coding DNA: TGTGCCAGCAGTCAGATCGGGTTTAACGGGAACACTGAAGCTTTCTTT.

This chain links TRBV28 with TRBJ2-1, with TRBD2 matching 9 bases. The CDR3 runs 18 residues. Trimming at V came to 6 bases and at J to 0 bases, leaving 12 bases not matched to a gene. Germline CDR1 reads MDHEN; CDR2 reads SYDVKM. The CDR3, as DNA: TGTGCCAGCAGAATGCCAGCGGGGGGTCCGAGCTCCTACAATGAGCAGTTCTTC. Its translation: CASRMPAGGPSSYNEQFF.

In its sample, this clone was seen a few times. The chain has TRBV5-6 and TRBJ1-2, with 7 nucleotides matching TRBD1. Unmatched junction bases numbered 4, after V lost 2 bases and J lost 9 bases. The CDR3 loop spans 12 amino acids. Germline assignment: CDR1 SGHDT and CDR2 YYEEEE. This chain's CDR3 is CASSFRQGSYTF. The CDR3 region has the DNA TGTGCCAGCAGCTTTAGACAGGGAAGCTACACCTTC.

The chain employs TRBV11-1 and TRBJ2-5; D may be TRBD1 (6 bases). This CDR3 comprises 15 residues. V lost 5 bases to trimming and J lost 5 bases, with 18 bases between them. The germline CDR1 and CDR2 sequences are SGHAT and FQDESV (reference sequence). The CDR3 protein is CASSIEPQGRETQYF. DNA for the CDR3: TGTGCCAGCAGCATCGAGCCACAGGGCAGGGAGACCCAGTACTTC.

The chain uses TRBV24-1 and TRBJ1-2; 10 positions match TRBD1. CDR1 and CDR2 (germline): KGHDR, SFDVKD. The CDR3 loop spans 17 amino acids. V lost 3 bases and J lost 8; bases outside the gene matches: 14. The CDR3 coding sequence is TGTGCCACCAGTGATCCGGGACAGGGGACAAATTATCGGGGCTACACCTTC. This sequence encodes CATSDPGQGTNYRGYTF.